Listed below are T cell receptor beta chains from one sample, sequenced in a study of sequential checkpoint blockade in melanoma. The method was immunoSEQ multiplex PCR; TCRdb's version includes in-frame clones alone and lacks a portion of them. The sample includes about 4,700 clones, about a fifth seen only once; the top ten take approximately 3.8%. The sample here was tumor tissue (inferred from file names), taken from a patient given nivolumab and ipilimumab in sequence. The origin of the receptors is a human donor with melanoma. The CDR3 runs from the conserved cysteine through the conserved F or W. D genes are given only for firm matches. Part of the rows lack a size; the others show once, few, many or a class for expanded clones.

CASHPDIMVYSNQPQHF | TGTGCCAGTCACCCGGACATTATGGTATATAGCAATCAGCCCCAGCATTTT | NA | TRBV19 | few | TRBJ1-5
CASSMGRWFNTEAFF | TGTGCCAGCAGCATGGGACGGTGGTTCAACACTGAAGCTTTCTTT | NA | TRBV11-3 | medium-sized | TRBJ1-1
CASSPPVVAKNIQYF | TGTGCCAGCAGTCCCCCCGTAGTGGCCAAAAACATTCAGTACTTC | NA | TRBV28 | few | TRBJ2-4
CASSSGTGSYEQYF | TGTGCCAGCAGTTCCGGGACAGGCTCGTACGAGCAGTACTTC | TRBD1 | TRBV6-8 | NA | TRBJ2-7
CAISPDFGSQPQHF | TGTGCCATCAGCCCGGACTTTGGGAGTCAGCCCCAGCATTTT | NA | TRBV6-8 | few | TRBJ1-5
CASSGTDKNIQYF | TGTGCCAGCAGTGGGACGGACAAAAACATTCAGTACTTC | NA | TRBV25-1 | few | TRBJ2-4
CASSESQPQHF | TGTGCCAGCAGTGAGAGTCAGCCCCAGCATTTT | NA | TRBV6-7 | NA | TRBJ1-5
CASSLHTGRMDSPLHF | TGTGCCAGCAGTTTGCACACAGGGAGGATGGATTCACCCCTCCACTTT | NA | TRBV28 | NA | TRBJ1-6
CASSQDKGATVALHF | TGCGCCAGCAGCCAAGACAAAGGAGCCACGGTAGCCCTCCACTTT | NA | TRBV4-1 | medium-sized | TRBJ1-6
CATSRDPGSNQPQHF | TGTGCCACCAGCCGTGATCCAGGGTCCAATCAGCCCCAGCATTTT | NA | TRBV15 | few | TRBJ1-5
CASSLNPIYGYTF | TGTGCCAGCAGCTTAAACCCGATCTATGGCTACACCTTC | NA | TRBV7-1 | NA | TRBJ1-2